This TCR beta chain was profiled in a study of blood T cell repertoires in COVID-19 (dated by TCRdb to about 2020). Study-wide context: Samples from collaborators originated in the United States, Italy and Spain and spanned both the acute and convalescent phases of COVID-19. The material from the prospective study consisted of cDNA or gDNA derived from T cells, B-cell-depleted T cells, or PBMCs. The samples were drawn from two sources: the first 160 participants of the ongoing ImmuneRACE study, and 1,200 or so subjects contributed by 6 global collaborators. Subjects who had been exposed to COVID-19, were actively infected with it, or had recovered from it provided the deeply sampled blood TCRbeta repertoires that made up the dataset. A de-identified subject ID, COVID-19 status, age in years and sex were almost always included in the sample metadata. The repertoires were made available in a free public database intended to serve as a resource for research on the immune response to SARS-CoV-2. Where available, HLA class I and class II types were taken from metadata supplied by the sample provider and were not determined by assay-based typing.

TCRbeta CDR3 regions were amplified from genomic DNA by means of the immunoSEQ Assay, a bias-controlled multiplex PCR. As for how the authors treated the data: Nucleated cell counts per sample were estimated from amplification of reference gene primers within the assay. To quantify the absolute abundance of each unique TCRbeta CDR3 rearrangement, sequence reads were collapsed and filtered. For each sample, productive Simpson clonality was calculated as the square root of Simpson's diversity index across productive rearrangements. In its TCRdb copy, this immuneACCESS table keeps in-frame sequences only and misses some clones. Where compared with another copy, unresolved V genes explain less than half of these, and the others have no known cause. V and J calls and clone size are as listed in that table; D and trimming were resolved from the DNA. The sample table lists about 250,000 clones, roughly 83% of them with a count of one. 8.9% of the sample is taken by the ten largest.

The collaborating institutions used their own protocols to collect whole blood in K2EDTA tubes. For TCRbeta analysis, collaborators shipped samples in one of three forms: frozen whole blood, isolated PBMCs, or DNA extracted from either of those sample types. As encoded in the germline V gene, CDR1 is MNHEY while CDR2 is SVGAGI. Between the V and J ends, shortened by 0 bases and 8 bases respectively, the junction contains 17 bases. The cysteine opens and the phenylalanine closes a CDR3 of 16 amino acids. This entry keeps only the CDR3 DNA: 48 bases, framed from base 1. As regards this clone: No cognate antigen has been identified for it. The sample holds no much larger clone one base away, and base qualities are not on file.

Overall study outcomes, separate from this receptor: The quantity of clinical and demographic metadata differed by source and by participant and was supplied without curation.

The receptor's source is a man older than 75 with acute or convalescent COVID-19. The chain is encoded by TRBV6-5 joined to TRBJ2-1, with TRBD1 tentatively as D gene (5 bases match). The sequenced sample consisted of peripheral blood. The CDR3 region: CASSYSRVSQIHEQFF. The sequenced DNA is TGTGCCAGCAGTTACTCCAGGGTCTCCCAGATCCATGAGCAGTTCTTC.